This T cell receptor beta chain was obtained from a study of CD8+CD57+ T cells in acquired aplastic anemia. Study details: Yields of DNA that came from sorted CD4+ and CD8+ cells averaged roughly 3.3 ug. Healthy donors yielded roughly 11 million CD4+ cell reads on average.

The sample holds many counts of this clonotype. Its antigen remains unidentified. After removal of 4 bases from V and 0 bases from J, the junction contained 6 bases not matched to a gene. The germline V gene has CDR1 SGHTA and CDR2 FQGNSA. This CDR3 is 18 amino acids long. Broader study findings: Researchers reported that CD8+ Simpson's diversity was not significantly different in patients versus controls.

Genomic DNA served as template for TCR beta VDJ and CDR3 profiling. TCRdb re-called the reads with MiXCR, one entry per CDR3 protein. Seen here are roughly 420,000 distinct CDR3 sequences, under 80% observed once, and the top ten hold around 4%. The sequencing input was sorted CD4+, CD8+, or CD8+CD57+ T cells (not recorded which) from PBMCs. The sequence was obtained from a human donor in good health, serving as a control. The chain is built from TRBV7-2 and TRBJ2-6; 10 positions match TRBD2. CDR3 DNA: TGTGCCAGCAGCTCCCCGGCTAGCGGGGGCTCTGGGGCCAACGTCCTGACTTTC. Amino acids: CASSSPASGGSGANVLTF.